Shown below are 22 T cell receptor beta chains from a single sample sequenced in a study of cytomegalovirus exposure and HLA in healthy donors. Amplification used 60 Vbeta primers and 13 Jbeta primers. The protocol was immunoSEQ multiplex PCR, while the TCRdb copy is restricted to in-frame clones and leaves out a portion. The sample lists over 150,000 clones, approximately 80% occurring once. Sequences were obtained from PBMCs. The receptor source for this set is a man younger than 35 in good health and CMV-seropositive.

Comment on this clone: An end of the junction does not agree with germline; a read error may underlie this. The CDR3: CASRISGANGLTF. The CDR3 DNA reads TGTGCCAGCCGAATCTCTGGGGCCAACGGCCTGACTTTC. The chain carries TRBV5-4 and TRBJ2-6, with a possible D match to TRBD1 (5 bases). The CDR3 has 13 amino acids. Germline lookup yields CDR1 SGHNT and CDR2 YYREEE (reference sequence).

This clone was found a few times. V is TRBV5-1 and J is TRBJ1-2; D not resolved. V was clipped by 0 bases and J by 3 bases, with 6 bases between them. The CDR3 covers 13 residues. The germline CDR1 and CDR2 sequences are SGHRS and YFSETQ. This chain's CDR3 is CASSLGGDYGYTF. CDR3 coding DNA: TGCGCCAGCAGCTTGGGGGGAGACTATGGCTACACCTTC.

The V call is TRBV27, the J call TRBJ2-1, with 8 bases fitting TRBD1. Germline CDR1 reads MNHEY; CDR2 reads SMNVEV (reference sequence). Trimming at V came to 2 bases and at J to 7 bases, leaving 4 bases not matched to a gene. This CDR3 has 14 residues. The DNA of the CDR3 is TGTGCCAGCAGTTTAGGGAACAGGGGGAATGAGCAGTTCTTC. Encoded protein: CASSLGNRGNEQFF.

The gene calls are TRBV11-3 and TRBJ1-6; D gene ambiguous. Germline V gene lookup returns CDR1 SGHNT and CDR2 YENEEA. This CDR3 spans 13 amino acids. Trimming stripped 3 bases from V and 6 bases from J, with 6 bases between. The DNA for the CDR3 is TGTGCCAGCAGCTTGATGGCTAATTCACCCCTCCACTTT. Encoded protein: CASSLMANSPLHF.

CDR3: CATSIRLAREQYF. CDR3 sequence (DNA): TGTGCCACCAGCATTAGACTAGCGCGGGAGCAGTACTTC. The rearrangement links TRBV15 to TRBJ2-7, with TRBD2 matching 8 bases. This CDR3 region has 13 residues. V lost 4 bases and J lost 7; bases outside the gene matches: 6. CDR1 LNHNV and CDR2 YYDKDF come from the germline V gene (reference sequence). The full variable domain, in which reference TRBV15 and TRBJ2-7 provide the parts outside the CDR3, is DAMVIQNPRYQVTQFGKPVTLSCSQTLNHNVMYWYQQKSSQAPKLLFHYYDKDFNNEADTPDNFQSRRPNTSFCFLDIRSPGLGDTAMYLCATSIRLAREQYFGPGTRLTVT.

As DNA, the CDR3 is TGTGCCAGCAGCCAAGCCCAGGGAGAAGCTTTCTTT. Protein: CASSQAQGEAFF. The rearrangement uses TRBV4-2 and TRBJ1-1; a possible D gene is TRBD1 (5 bases). In germline, CDR1 is LGHNA, CDR2 YNFKEQ. This CDR3 contains 12 residues. Trimming shortened V by 1 base and J by 8 bases, and 8 bases separated the two germline ends.

The chain links TRBV15 to TRBJ2-7, with 15 bases aligning to TRBD2. V shed 4 bases and J 7 bases; nucleotides not matched to a gene: 8. The V gene's germline CDR1 is LNHNV and CDR2 YYDKDF (reference sequence). The CDR3 covers 16 residues. The CDR3 DNA follows: TGTGCCACCAGCAACGGACTAGCGGGAGGGCCTAGGGAGCAGTACTTC. It specifies CATSNGLAGGPREQYF.

This clone appeared a few times. The rearrangement joins TRBV5-1 to TRBJ2-7; 11 bases agree with TRBD2. The ends lost 3 bases at V and 6 bases at J; junction bases unmatched: 8. The CDR3 is 15 amino acids. The germline V gene has CDR1 SGHRS and CDR2 YFSETQ. DNA for the CDR3: TGCGCCAGCAGCTCCGGGACTAGCGGCGCTCGCGAGCAGTACTTC. Translated: CASSSGTSGAREQYF.

The CDR3 coding sequence is TGTGCCAGCTCAAGGGGGCCAGATGAAAAACTGTTTTTT. This encodes CASSRGPDEKLFF. The chain uses TRBV18 and TRBJ1-4, with 7 bases matching TRBD1. The CDR3 loop spans 13 amino acids. Germline V gives CDR1 KGHSH, CDR2 LQKENI. J lost 6 bases, V lost 5 bases, and 3 bases had no gene match.

The V and J genes are TRBV7-6 and TRBJ2-1; tentative D call: TRBD1 (6 bases). The CDR3 runs 15 residues. V was cut by 5 bases and J by 8 bases, with 19 bases left in between. Per the germline V gene, CDR1 is SGHVS and CDR2 is FNYEAQ. CDR3 sequence reads: CASSQPGQFRDEQFF. Here the CDR3 DNA reads TGTGCCAGCAGCCAACCGGGACAATTTAGGGATGAGCAGTTCTTC. The whole variable domain, filled in from reference TRBV7-6 and TRBJ2-1, reads GAGVSQSPRYKVTKRGQDVALRCDPISGHVSLYWYRQALGQGPEFLTYFNYEAQQDKSGLPNDRFSAERPEGSISTLTIQRTEQRDSAMYRCASSQPGQFRDEQFFGPGTRLTVL.

This chain connects TRBV30 to TRBJ1-3; D unresolved. This CDR3 contains 13 residues. Germline V gene data show CDR1 as GTSNPN and CDR2 as SVGIG (reference sequence). The V end lost 4 bases, the J end lost 0 bases, and 7 bases lay between the germline ends. The CDR3 region is CAWIPDSGNTIYF. CDR3 sequence (DNA): TGTGCCTGGATTCCAGACTCTGGAAACACCATATATTTT.

As to this clone: One end of the junction fails to match germline, which may point to a read error. The V and J genes are TRBV7-9 and TRBJ2-5, with TRBD2 identical over 7 bases. This CDR3 spans 14 amino acids. Germline loops: CDR1 SEHNR, CDR2 FQNEAQ (reference sequence). The CDR3 coding sequence is TGTTCCAGCACACTGAGGGAGGGCCGGGAGACCCAGTACTTC. It is translated as CSSTLREGRETQYF.

This sequence joins TRBV12-5 and TRBJ2-1; 8 bases map to TRBD1. The trim removed 1 base at V and 0 bases at J, leaving 2 bases unmatched. The CDR3 contains 16 residues. Germline V lookup: CDR1 LGHNT, CDR2 FRNRAP. CDR3 residues: CASGLATGGSYNEQFF. The CDR3 nucleotides read TGTGCTAGTGGTTTGGCCACAGGGGGCTCCTACAATGAGCAGTTCTTC.

This chain links TRBV19 with TRBJ2-1, with D unresolved. Germline V lookup: CDR1 LNHDA, CDR2 SQIVND (reference sequence). The germline V and J ends were trimmed by 3 bases and 7 bases, with 4 bases remaining between them. The CDR3 covers 11 residues. CDR3 nucleotides: TGTGCCAGTAGTATCAGGAATGAGCAGTTCTTC. Its translation is CASSIRNEQFF.

In its sample, this clone was seen a few times. The V gene is TRBV5-5, the J gene TRBJ1-4, with TRBD1 matching 12 bases. This CDR3 has 14 residues. J lost 10 bases, V lost 2 bases, and 3 bases had no gene match. Germline values: CDR1 SGHKS, CDR2 YYEKEE (reference sequence). For the CDR3, the DNA is TGTGCCAGCAGCTTAGGGACAGGGGGCAGAAAACTGTTTTTT. Translating gives CASSLGTGGRKLFF.

The chain recombines TRBV2 with TRBJ2-4; tentatively, D is TRBD2 (5 bases). The CDR3 covers 15 residues. Trimming stripped 6 bases from V and 0 bases from J, with 12 bases between. The germline V gene has CDR1 SNHLY and CDR2 FYNNEI. The CDR3 loop is CASSLSGLAKNIQYF. As DNA, the CDR3 is TGTGCCAGCAGCTTGTCTGGACTAGCCAAAAACATTCAGTACTTC.

The gene calls are TRBV19 and TRBJ2-1; 7 nucleotides agree with TRBD2. Germline CDR1 and CDR2: LNHDA and SQIVND (reference sequence). The length of the CDR3 is 14 residues. The V and J ends lost 10 bases and 0 bases, in that order; junction bases with no gene match: 6. CDR3 DNA sequence: TGTGCCAACCGGGGGGTTAGCTCCTACAATGAGCAGTTCTTC. Encoded protein: CANRGVSSYNEQFF. The full variable domain, with the rest looked up from reference TRBV19 and TRBJ2-1, is DGGITQSPKYLFRKEGQNVTLSCEQNLNHDAMYWYRQDPGQGLRLIYYSQIVNDFQKGDIAEGYSVSREKKESFPLTVTSAQKNPTAFYLCANRGVSSYNEQFFGPGTRLTVL.

The V and J genes are TRBV7-9 and TRBJ2-7, with D unresolved. The CDR3 is made up of 14 amino acids. The V gene lost 3 bases and the J gene lost 4 bases, with 13 bases spanning the gap. In germline, CDR1 is SEHNR, CDR2 FQNEAQ (reference sequence). CDR3 amino acids: CASSFGRGTYEQYF. CDR3 nucleotides: TGTGCCAGCAGCTTCGGAAGAGGAACGTACGAGCAGTACTTC. Full variable domain (missing parts from reference TRBV7-9 and TRBJ2-7): DTGVSQNPRHKITKRGQNVTFRCDPISEHNRLYWYRQTLGQGPEFLTYFQNEAQLEKSRLLSDRFSAERPKGSFSTLEIQRTEQGDSAMYLCASSFGRGTYEQYFGPGTRLTVT.

This chain links TRBV7-2 with TRBJ2-7, with D possibly matching TRBD2 (7 bases). The CDR3 sequence is 16 residues long. The germline gives CDR1 SGHTA, CDR2 FQGNSA. Trimming removed 1 base from V and 7 bases from J, with 20 bases in between. Written as DNA, the CDR3 is TGTGCCAGCAGCTTAGGGGGGGCGGGAGTGATGGGGGAGCAGTACTTC. Translation gives CASSLGGAGVMGEQYF.

The chain couples TRBV6-5 to TRBJ1-1; possible D gene TRBD1, 5 bases. The CDR3 extends over 14 amino acids. Trimming removed 7 bases at V and 7 bases at J, with 19 bases between. Germline V lookup: CDR1 MNHEY, CDR2 SVGAGI. The CDR3 is CASTGWGGDDEAFF. Written as DNA, the CDR3 is TGTGCCAGCACTGGCTGGGGAGGGGACGATGAAGCTTTCTTT.

The rearrangement joins TRBV7-9 to TRBJ1-2, with no clear D. The V end lost 5 bases, the J end lost 6 bases, and 19 bases lay between the germline ends. Germline CDR1 is SEHNR and CDR2 is FQNEAQ (reference sequence). The CDR3 runs to 15 residues. CDR3 DNA sequence: TGTGCCAGCAGCCTTTCCGGCAGACAAGCCAATGGCTACACCTTC. Its translation is CASSLSGRQANGYTF.

The J gene is TRBJ1-3, the V gene TRBV9, with D hard to call. The CDR3 has 15 amino acids. Trimming shortened V by 0 bases and J by 1 base, and 8 bases separated the two germline ends. CDR1 and CDR2 from the germline V gene are SGDLS and YYNGEE. CDR3 residues: CASSVGHRSGNTIYF. CDR3 coding DNA: TGTGCCAGCAGCGTAGGGCACAGATCTGGAAACACCATATATTTT.